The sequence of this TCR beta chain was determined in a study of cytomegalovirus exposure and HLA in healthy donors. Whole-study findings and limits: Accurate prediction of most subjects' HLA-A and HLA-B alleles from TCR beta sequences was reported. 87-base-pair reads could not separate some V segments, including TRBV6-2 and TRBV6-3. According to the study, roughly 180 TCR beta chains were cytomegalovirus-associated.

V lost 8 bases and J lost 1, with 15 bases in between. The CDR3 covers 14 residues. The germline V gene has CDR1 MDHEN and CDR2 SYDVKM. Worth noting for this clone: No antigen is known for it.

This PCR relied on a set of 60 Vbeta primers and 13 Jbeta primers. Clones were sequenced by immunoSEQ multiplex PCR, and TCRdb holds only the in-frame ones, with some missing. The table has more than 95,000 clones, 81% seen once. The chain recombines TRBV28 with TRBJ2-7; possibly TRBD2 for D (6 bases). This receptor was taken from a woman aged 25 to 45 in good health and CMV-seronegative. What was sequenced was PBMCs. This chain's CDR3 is CASALTRGSYEQYF. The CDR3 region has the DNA TGTGCCAGCGCATTGACTAGGGGTTCCTACGAGCAGTACTTC.